This T cell receptor beta chain emerged from a study of cytomegalovirus exposure and HLA in healthy donors. In the case of this clone: Its antigen is currently unknown.

Findings and limits, study-wide: Within an earlier analysis, most TCR beta V segments proved productive either about 90% or about 30% of the time.

PCR involved 60 Vbeta and 13 Jbeta primers. The protocol was immunoSEQ multiplex PCR, while the TCRdb copy is restricted to in-frame clones and leaves out a portion. The sample holds some 190,000 clones, over 65% seen once. The junction had 6 bases not matched to a gene; V was cut back by 4 bases and J by 5 bases. Looked up from germline, CDR1 is SGHRS and CDR2 is YFSETQ. This CDR3 region has 14 residues. The material sequenced was PBMCs. The V and J genes are TRBV5-1 and TRBJ1-2; 9 nucleotides align to TRBD1. The TCR was taken from a man between 18 and 29 years old in good health and CMV-seronegative. The CDR3: CASSPEGQGYGYTF. The DNA for the CDR3 is TGCGCCAGCAGCCCCGAGGGACAGGGATATGGCTACACCTTC.